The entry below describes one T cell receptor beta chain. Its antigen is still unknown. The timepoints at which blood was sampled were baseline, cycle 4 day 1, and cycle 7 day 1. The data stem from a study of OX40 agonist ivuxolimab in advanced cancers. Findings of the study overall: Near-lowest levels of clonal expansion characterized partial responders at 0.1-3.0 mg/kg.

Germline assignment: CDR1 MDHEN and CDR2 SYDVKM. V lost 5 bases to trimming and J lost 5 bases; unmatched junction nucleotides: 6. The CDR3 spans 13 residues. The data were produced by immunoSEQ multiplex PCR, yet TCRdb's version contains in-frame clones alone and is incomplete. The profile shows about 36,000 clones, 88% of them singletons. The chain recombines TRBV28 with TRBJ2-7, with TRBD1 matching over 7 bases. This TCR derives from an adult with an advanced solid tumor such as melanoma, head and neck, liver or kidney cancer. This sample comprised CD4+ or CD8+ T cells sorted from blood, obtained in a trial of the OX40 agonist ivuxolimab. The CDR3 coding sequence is TGTGCCAGCAGTCCACTAACAGGGGACGAGCAGTACTTC. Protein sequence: CASSPLTGDEQYF.